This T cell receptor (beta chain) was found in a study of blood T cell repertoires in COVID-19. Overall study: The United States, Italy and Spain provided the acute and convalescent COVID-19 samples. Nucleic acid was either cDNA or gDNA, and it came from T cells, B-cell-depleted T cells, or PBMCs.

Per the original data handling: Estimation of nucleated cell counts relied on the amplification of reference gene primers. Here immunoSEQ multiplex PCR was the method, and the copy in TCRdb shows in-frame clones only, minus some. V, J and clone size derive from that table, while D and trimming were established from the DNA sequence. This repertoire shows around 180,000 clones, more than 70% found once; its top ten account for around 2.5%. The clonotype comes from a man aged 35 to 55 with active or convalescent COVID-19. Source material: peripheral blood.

In DNA form, the CDR3 reads TGTGCCAGTAGTATAGGTCGGGACAGGGGTTCGGATGAGCAGTTCTTC. Translated, it gives CASSIGRDRGSDEQFF. The chain carries TRBV19 and TRBJ2-1; 10 nucleotides line up with TRBD1. Germline V gene lookup returns CDR1 LNHDA and CDR2 SQIVND (reference sequence). CDR3 length equals 16 residues. With 1 base clipped from V and 8 bases from J, the junction kept 8 bases outside the gene matches.